This T cell receptor (beta chain) appears in the sequencing data of a study of technical replicates of blood from several donors. V dropped 5 bases and J dropped 0; count of bases not matched to a gene: 8. CDR3 size: 17 residues. The V gene's germline CDR1 is LNHDA and CDR2 SQIVND (reference sequence). Sequenced by immunoSEQ multiplex PCR; TCRdb stores in-frame clones only, minus some. The repertoire holds some 70,000 clones, with roughly 92% as singletons. The V and J genes are TRBV19 and TRBJ2-1; 9 nucleotides align to TRBD2. This TCR was sampled from a human donor in good health. Sequencing was performed on T cells isolated from PBMCs. The chain's CDR3 is CASSLTSGRSSYNEQFF. CDR3 coding DNA: TGTGCCAGTAGTCTAACTAGCGGGCGGAGCTCCTACAATGAGCAGTTCTTC.